These 3 T cell receptor beta chains came from one sample sequenced in a study of blood T cell repertoires in COVID-19. Only in-frame clones appear in the TCRdb table, and some are missing; sequencing was by immunoSEQ multiplex PCR. The top ten clones hold 4% to 5% of a sample with over 80,000 clones, less than 80% of them seen once. Source material: peripheral blood. These receptors were collected from a woman aged 50 to 65 with acute or convalescent COVID-19.

J is TRBJ2-3 and V is TRBV3-1 (or the pseudogene TRBV3-2), with 9 bases matching TRBD2. Germline lookup yields CDR1 LGHDT and CDR2 YNNKEL (reference sequence). V trimming: 4 bases; J trimming: 0 bases; junction bases outside the gene matches: 8. The CDR3 contains 17 residues. The CDR3 protein is CASSPSSGVPSTDTQYF. Written as DNA, the CDR3 is TGTGCCAGCAGCCCGTCTAGCGGGGTTCCTAGCACAGATACGCAGTATTTT.

The genes are TRBV15 and TRBJ1-2; unclear D gene. CDR3 length equals 17 residues. V dropped 0 bases and J dropped 1 base, with 15 bases sitting between them. CDR1 is LNHNV and CDR2 is YYDKDF in the germline V gene (reference sequence). As DNA, the CDR3 is TGTGCCACCAGCAGAGACTCGGGAACCACTCTTAACTATGGCTACACCTTC. It codes for CATSRDSGTTLNYGYTF.

The chain is built from TRBV6-1 and TRBJ1-5; no reliable D call. The CDR3 spans 13 residues. Deletions cut 3 bases from V and 3 bases from J, with 6 bases between. Germline assignment: CDR1 MNHNS and CDR2 SASEGT. The CDR3 here is CASSDRYNQPQHF. The CDR3 DNA is TGTGCCAGCAGTGACAGATACAATCAGCCCCAGCATTTT.